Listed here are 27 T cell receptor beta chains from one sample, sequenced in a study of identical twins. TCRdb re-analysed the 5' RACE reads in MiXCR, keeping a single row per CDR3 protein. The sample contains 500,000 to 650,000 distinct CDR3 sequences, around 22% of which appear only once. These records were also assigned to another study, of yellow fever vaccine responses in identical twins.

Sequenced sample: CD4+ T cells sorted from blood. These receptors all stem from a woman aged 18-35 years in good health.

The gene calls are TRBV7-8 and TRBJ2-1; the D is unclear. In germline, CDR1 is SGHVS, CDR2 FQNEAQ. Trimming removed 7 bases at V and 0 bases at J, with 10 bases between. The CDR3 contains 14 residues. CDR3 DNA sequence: TGTGCCAGCAACGCGATCAGCTCCTACAATGAGCAGTTCTTC. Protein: CASNAISSYNEQFF. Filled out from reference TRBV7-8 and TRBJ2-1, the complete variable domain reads GAGVSQSPRYKVAKRGQDVALRCDPISGHVSLFWYQQALGQGPEFLTYFQNEAQLDKSGLPSDRFFAERPEGSVSTLKIQRTQQEDSAVYLCASNAISSYNEQFFGPGTRLTVL.

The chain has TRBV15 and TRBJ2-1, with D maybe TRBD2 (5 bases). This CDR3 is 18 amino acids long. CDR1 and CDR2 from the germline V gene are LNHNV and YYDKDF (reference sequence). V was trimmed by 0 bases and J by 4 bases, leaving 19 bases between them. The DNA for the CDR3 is TGTGCCACCAGCAGAGATCATTTCGAGGGTATGGGTTACAATGAGCAGTTCTTC. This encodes CATSRDHFEGMGYNEQFF.

This CDR3 is CASSPTQSMNTEAFF. The CDR3 nucleotides read TGTGCCAGCTCACCAACACAGAGCATGAACACTGAAGCTTTCTTT. V gene TRBV18 combines with J gene TRBJ1-1; D is unresolved. Germline assignment: CDR1 KGHSH and CDR2 LQKENI. Between the trimmed V and J ends, which lost 2 bases and 0 bases, there was a span of 10 bases. CDR3 length: 15 residues.

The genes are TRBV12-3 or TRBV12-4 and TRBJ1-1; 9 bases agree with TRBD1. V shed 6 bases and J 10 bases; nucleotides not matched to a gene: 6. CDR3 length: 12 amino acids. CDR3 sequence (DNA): TGTGCCAGCAGGTCAACAGGGGGCGGAGCTTTCTTT. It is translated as CASRSTGGGAFF.

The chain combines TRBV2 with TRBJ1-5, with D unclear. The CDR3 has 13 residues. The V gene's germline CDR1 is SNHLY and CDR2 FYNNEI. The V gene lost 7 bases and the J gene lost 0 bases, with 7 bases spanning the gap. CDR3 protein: CASNQYSNQPQHF. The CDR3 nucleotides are TGTGCCAGCAATCAGTATAGCAATCAGCCCCAGCATTTT.

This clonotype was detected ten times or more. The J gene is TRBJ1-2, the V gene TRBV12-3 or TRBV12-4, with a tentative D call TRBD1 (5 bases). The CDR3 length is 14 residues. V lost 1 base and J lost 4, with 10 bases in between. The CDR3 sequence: CASSLVGTRYGYTF. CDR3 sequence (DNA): TGTGCCAGCAGTTTAGTCGGGACTCGCTATGGCTACACCTTC.

CDR3 nucleotides: TGTGCCAGCAGCCAAGACACGGAGCAGTTCTTC. This codes for CASSQDTEQFF. The chain combines TRBV3-1 with TRBJ2-1; D not resolved. Germline CDR1 LGHDT, CDR2 YNNKEL (reference sequence). The CDR3 consists of 11 residues. Between the trimmed V and J ends, which lost 0 bases and 10 bases, there was a span of 4 bases.

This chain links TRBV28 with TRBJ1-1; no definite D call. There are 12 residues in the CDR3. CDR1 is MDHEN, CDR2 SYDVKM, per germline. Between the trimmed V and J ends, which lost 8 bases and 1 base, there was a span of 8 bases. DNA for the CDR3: TGTGCCAGCTACTACAGGAACACTGAAGCTTTCTTT. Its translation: CASYYRNTEAFF.

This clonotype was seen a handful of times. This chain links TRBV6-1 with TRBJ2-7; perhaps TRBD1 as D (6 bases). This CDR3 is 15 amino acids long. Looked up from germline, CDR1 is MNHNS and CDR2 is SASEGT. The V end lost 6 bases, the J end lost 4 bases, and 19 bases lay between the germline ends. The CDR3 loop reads CASSRGQSVLYEQYF. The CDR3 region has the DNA TGTGCCAGCAGCAGAGGACAGAGCGTTCTGTACGAGCAGTACTTC.

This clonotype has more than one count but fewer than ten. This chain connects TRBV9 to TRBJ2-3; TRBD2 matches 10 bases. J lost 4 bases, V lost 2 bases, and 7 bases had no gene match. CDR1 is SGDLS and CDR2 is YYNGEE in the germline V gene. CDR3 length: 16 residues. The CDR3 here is CASSVGTSDIADTQYF. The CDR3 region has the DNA TGTGCCAGCAGCGTCGGGACTAGCGATATCGCAGATACGCAGTATTTT. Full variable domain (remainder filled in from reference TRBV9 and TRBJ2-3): DSGVTQTPKHLITATGQRVTLRCSPRSGDLSVYWYQQSLDQGLQFLIQYYNGEERAKGNILERFSAQQFPDLHSELNLSSLELGDSALYFCASSVGTSDIADTQYFGPGTRLTVL.

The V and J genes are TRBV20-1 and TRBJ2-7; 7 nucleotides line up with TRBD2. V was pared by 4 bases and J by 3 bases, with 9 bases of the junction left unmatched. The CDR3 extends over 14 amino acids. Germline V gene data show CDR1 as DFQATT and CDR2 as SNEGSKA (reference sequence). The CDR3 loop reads CSAKVSGGFYEQYF. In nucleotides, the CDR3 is TGCAGTGCTAAAGTCTCGGGGGGTTTCTACGAGCAGTACTTC.

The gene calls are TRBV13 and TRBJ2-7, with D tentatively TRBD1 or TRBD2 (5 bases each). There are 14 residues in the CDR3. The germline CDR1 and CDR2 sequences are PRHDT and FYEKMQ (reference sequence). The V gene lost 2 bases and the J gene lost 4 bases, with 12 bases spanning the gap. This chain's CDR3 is CASSLRGSRYEQYF. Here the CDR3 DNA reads TGTGCCAGCAGCTTACGGGGCTCTAGATACGAGCAGTACTTC.

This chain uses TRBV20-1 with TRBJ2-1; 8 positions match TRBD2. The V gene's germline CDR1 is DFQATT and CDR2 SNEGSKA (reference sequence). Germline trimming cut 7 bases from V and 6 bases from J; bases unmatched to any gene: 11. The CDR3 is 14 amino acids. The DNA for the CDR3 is TGCAGTGTTTCTAGCGGGTCTGGCGTCAATGAGCAGTTCTTC. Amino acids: CSVSSGSGVNEQFF.

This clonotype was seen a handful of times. CDR3 bases: TGCAGTGCTAGAGTGAGCGGGGGCCTTTCGGGGGCCAAAAACATTCAGTACTTC. It codes for CSARVSGGLSGAKNIQYF. This rearrangement joins TRBV20-1 to TRBJ2-4; 8 nucleotides align to TRBD2. Germline trimming cut 1 base from V and 1 base from J; bases unmatched to any gene: 12. The V gene's germline CDR1 is DFQATT and CDR2 SNEGSKA (reference sequence). This CDR3 has 18 residues.

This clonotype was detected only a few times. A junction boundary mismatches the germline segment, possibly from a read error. The CDR3 region is CATSRDIVHLSF. CDR3 nucleotide sequence: TGTGCCACCAGCAGAGATATCGTGCATCTCTCTTTC. The J gene is TRBJ2-1, the V gene TRBV15; the D is unclear. CDR3 size: 12 residues. Germline V gene lookup returns CDR1 LNHNV and CDR2 YYDKDF (reference sequence).

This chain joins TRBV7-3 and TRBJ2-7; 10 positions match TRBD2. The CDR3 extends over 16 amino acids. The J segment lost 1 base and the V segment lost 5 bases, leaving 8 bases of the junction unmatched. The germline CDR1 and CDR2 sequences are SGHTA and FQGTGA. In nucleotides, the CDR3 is TGTGCCAGCAGCCATAACAGGACTAGCGGTTCCTACGAGCAGTACTTC. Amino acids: CASSHNRTSGSYEQYF.

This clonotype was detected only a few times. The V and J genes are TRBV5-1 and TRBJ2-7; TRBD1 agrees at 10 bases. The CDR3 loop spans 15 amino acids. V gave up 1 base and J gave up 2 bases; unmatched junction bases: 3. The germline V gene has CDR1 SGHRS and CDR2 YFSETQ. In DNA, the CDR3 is TGCGCCAGCAGCTTGTCGGGGACAGGGGCCTACGAGCAGTACTTC. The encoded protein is CASSLSGTGAYEQYF. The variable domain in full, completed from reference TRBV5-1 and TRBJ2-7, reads KAGVTQTPRYLIKTRGQQVTLSCSPISGHRSVSWYQQTPGQGLQFLFEYFSETQRNKGNFPGRFSGRQFSNSRSEMNVSTLELGDSALYLCASSLSGTGAYEQYFGPGTRLTVT.

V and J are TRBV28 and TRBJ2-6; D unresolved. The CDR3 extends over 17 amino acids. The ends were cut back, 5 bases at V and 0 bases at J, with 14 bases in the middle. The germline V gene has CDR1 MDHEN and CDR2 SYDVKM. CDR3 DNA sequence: TGTGCCAGCAGTCCACCGCTCTTAAGCTCTGGGGCCAACGTCCTGACTTTC. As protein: CASSPPLLSSGANVLTF.

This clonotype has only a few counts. CDR3 DNA: TGTGCCAGCAGCTTGAGTGGGAGTCGGACCAAAAACATTCAGTACTTC. Translated, it gives CASSLSGSRTKNIQYF. V is TRBV5-5 and J is TRBJ2-4; TRBD2 might be the D (5 bases). V was shortened by 1 base and J by 2 bases, with 13 bases between the two germline ends. The CDR3 runs 16 residues. Germline V CDR1 and CDR2: SGHKS, YYEKEE (reference sequence). Drawing the rest from reference TRBV5-5 and TRBJ2-4, the complete variable domain is DAGVTQSPTHLIKTRGQQVTLRCSPISGHKSVSWYQQVLGQGPQFIFQYYEKEERGRGNFPDRFSARQFPNYSSELNVNALLLGDSALYLCASSLSGSRTKNIQYFGAGTRLSVL.

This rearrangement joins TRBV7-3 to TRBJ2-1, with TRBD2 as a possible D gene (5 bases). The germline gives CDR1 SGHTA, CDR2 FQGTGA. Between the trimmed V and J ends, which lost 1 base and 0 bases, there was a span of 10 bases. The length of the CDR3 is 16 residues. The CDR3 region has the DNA TGTGCCAGCAGCTTAAAGGAGCGGACCTCCTACAATGAGCAGTTCTTC. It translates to CASSLKERTSYNEQFF.

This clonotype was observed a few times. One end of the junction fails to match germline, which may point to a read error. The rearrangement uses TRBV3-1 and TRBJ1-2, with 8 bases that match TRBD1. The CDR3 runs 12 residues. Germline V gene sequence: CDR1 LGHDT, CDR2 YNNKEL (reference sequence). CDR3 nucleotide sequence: TGTGCCAGCAGCCAAGTAGGGGACAGGACGGCCTTC. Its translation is CASSQVGDRTAF.

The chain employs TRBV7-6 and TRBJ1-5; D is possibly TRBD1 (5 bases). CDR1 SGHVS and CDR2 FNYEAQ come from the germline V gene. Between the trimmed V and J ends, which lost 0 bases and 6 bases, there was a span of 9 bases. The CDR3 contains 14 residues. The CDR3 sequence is CASSLATVGQPQHF. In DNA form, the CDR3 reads TGTGCCAGCAGCTTAGCGACAGTGGGTCAGCCCCAGCATTTT.

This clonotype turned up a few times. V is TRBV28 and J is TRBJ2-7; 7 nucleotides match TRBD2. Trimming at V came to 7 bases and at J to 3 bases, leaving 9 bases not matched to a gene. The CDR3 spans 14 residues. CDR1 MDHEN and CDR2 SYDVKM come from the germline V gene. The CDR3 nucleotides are TGTGCCAGCACCCCCGGGGGGAGGGACTACGAGCAGTACGTC. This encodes CASTPGGRDYEQYV.

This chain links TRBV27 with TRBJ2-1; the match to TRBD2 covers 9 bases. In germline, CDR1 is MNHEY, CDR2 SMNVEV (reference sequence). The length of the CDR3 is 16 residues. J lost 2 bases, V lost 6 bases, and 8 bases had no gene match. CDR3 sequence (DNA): TGTGCCAGCAGCGAGATAGCGGGAGCCACCTACAATGAGCAGTTCTTC. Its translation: CASSEIAGATYNEQFF.

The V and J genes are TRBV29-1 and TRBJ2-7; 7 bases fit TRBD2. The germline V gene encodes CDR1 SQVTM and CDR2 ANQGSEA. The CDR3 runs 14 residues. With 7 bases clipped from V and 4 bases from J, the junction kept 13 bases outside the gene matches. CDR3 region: CSAPVTSEKYEQYF. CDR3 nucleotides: TGCAGCGCCCCGGTCACTAGCGAGAAATACGAGCAGTACTTC.

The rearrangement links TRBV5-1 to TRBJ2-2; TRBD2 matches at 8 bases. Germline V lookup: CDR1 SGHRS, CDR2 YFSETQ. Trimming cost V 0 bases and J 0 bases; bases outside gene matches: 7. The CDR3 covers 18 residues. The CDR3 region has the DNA TGCGCCAGCAGCTTGGCCGTCGGGGGGGTATCGAACACCGGGGAGCTGTTTTTT. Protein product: CASSLAVGGVSNTGELFF.

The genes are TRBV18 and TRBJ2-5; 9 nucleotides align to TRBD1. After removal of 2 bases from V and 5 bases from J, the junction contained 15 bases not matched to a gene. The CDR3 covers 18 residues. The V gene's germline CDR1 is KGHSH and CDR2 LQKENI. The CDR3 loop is CASSPRSLGQGILETQYF. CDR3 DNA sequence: TGTGCCAGCTCACCAAGATCTTTAGGACAGGGGATTTTGGAGACCCAGTACTTC.